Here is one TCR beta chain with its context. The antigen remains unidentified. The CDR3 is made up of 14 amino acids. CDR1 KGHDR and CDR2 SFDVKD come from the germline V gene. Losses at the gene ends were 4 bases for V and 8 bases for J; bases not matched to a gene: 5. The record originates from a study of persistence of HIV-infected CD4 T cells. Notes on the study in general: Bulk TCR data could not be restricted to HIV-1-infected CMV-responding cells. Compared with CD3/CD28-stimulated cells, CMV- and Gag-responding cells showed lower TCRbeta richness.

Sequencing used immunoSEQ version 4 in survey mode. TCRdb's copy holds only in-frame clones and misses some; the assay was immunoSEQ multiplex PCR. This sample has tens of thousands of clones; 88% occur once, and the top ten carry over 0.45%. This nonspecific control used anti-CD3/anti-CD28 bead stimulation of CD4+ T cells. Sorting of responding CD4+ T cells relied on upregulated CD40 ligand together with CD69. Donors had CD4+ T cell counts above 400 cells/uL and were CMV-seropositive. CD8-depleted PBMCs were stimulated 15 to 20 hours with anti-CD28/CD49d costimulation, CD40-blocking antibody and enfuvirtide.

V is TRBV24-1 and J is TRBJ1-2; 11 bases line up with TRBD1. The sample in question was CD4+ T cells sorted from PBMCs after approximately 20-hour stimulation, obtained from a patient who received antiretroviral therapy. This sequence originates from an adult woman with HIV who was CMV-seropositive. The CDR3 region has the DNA TGTGCCACCAGTGAAGGACAGGGGGCGAGAGGCTACACCTTC. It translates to CATSEGQGARGYTF.